The rows below give T cell receptor beta chains drawn from one sample of a study of T cells in Graves' hyperthyroidism and ophthalmopathy. In TCRdb, the multiplex PCR reads were re-called with MiXCR into one record per CDR3 protein. The repertoire includes 400,000 or so distinct CDR3 sequences, roughly 13% of them detected once, and around 28% sits in the top ten. Specimen: blood. These TCRs come from a man aged 50 to 60 with Graves' ophthalmopathy. CDR3s include the opening cysteine and the closing phenylalanine or tryptophan. Fields, in order: J gene, clone size, D gene, V gene, CDR3 protein, CDR3 DNA. D genes are given only for firm matches. Size tells how often a clone was seen (once, few, many) or the class of an expanded clone, and some rows leave it out.

TRBJ2-7 | . | TRBD2 | TRBV19 | CASSSGGLAGAEQYF | TGTGCCAGCAGTTCCGGTGGACTAGCGGGAGCCGAGCAGTACTTC
TRBJ2-7 | . | TRBD2 | TRBV7-9 | CASSSTSATYEQYF | TGTGCCAGCAGCTCGACTAGCGCAACCTACGAGCAGTACTTC
TRBJ2-3 | many | TRBD2 | TRBV24-1 | CATSDSPPSGRFDTQYF | TGTGCCACCAGTGACTCCCCGCCTAGCGGGAGATTTGATACGCAGTATTTT
TRBJ1-2 | many | . | TRBV3-1 | CASSQPNAESHYGYTF | TGTGCCAGCAGCCAACCCAACGCCGAGTCCCACTATGGCTACACCTTC
TRBJ2-3 | many | TRBD2 | TRBV5-1 | CASSGERGPVTDTQYF | TGCGCCAGCAGCGGAGAGCGGGGGCCAGTCACAGATACGCAGTATTTT
TRBJ2-1 | many | . | TRBV11-2 | CASTSYINNEQFF | TGTGCCTCCACCTCTTACATCAACAATGAGCAGTTCTTC
TRBJ1-5 | few | . | TRBV9 | CASSFRVGQPQHF | TGTGCCAGCAGCTTCCGCGTGGGTCAGCCCCAGCATTTT
TRBJ2-1 | many | . | TRBV11-2 | CASSLVTGSDYNEQFF | TGTGCCAGCAGCTTAGTAACGGGGTCCGATTACAATGAGCAGTTCTTC
TRBJ2-2 | . | TRBD2 | TRBV7-6 | CASSQIAGNTGELFF | TGTGCCAGCAGCCAGATAGCGGGAAACACCGGGGAGCTGTTTTTT
TRBJ2-5 | many | . | TRBV11-2 | CASSPGQSQETQYF | TGTGCCAGCAGCCCTGGACAAAGCCAAGAGACCCAGTACTTC
TRBJ2-2 | . | TRBD2 | TRBV6-2/TRBV6-3 | CASENGLAGGAGELFF | TGTGCCAGCGAGAATGGGCTAGCGGGAGGTGCCGGGGAGCTGTTTTTT
TRBJ1-4 | . | . | TRBV28 | CASSLSGAANEKLFF | TGTGCCAGCAGTTTATCGGGGGCAGCTAATGAAAAACTGTTTTTT
TRBJ2-1 | many | TRBD2 | TRBV2 | CASSLRTSGSWQFF | TGTGCCAGCAGCCTCCGGACTAGCGGGAGTTGGCAGTTCTTC
TRBJ1-4 | many | . | TRBV30 | CAWSADRTEKLFF | TGTGCCTGGAGCGCCGATCGAACTGAAAAACTGTTTTTT
TRBJ2-2 | . | TRBD1 | TRBV28 | CASSLGTGGSGELFF | TGTGCCAGCAGTTTGGGGACAGGGGGCTCCGGGGAGCTGTTTTTT
TRBJ2-1 | many | . | TRBV12-3/TRBV12-4 | CASRGVGGAGPYNEQFF | TGTGCCAGCAGGGGGGTCGGTGGAGCGGGTCCCTACAATGAGCAGTTCTTC
TRBJ2-3 | many | TRBD1 | TRBV29-1 | CSVPRTGTAGTDTQYF | TGCAGCGTTCCCCGGACAGGGACTGCAGGCACAGATACGCAGTATTTT
TRBJ2-5 | . | TRBD2 | TRBV20-1 | CSVRTREGGETQYF | TGCAGTGTGAGAACGCGGGAGGGAGGAGAGACCCAGTACTTC
TRBJ2-2 | . | TRBD2 | TRBV19 | CASTPRPAGVGTTGELFF | TGTGCCAGTACCCCCAGGCCAGCGGGAGTGGGAACCACCGGGGAGCTGTTTTTT
TRBJ2-1 | . | . | TRBV29-1 | CSVGTGIRYNEQFF | TGCAGCGTCGGAACAGGCATACGATACAATGAGCAGTTCTTC
TRBJ2-1 | . | . | TRBV30 | CAWSVRWGREEGQLEQFF | TGTGCCTGGAGTGTACGTTGGGGGAGAGAGGAAGGGCAATTGGAGCAGTTCTTC
TRBJ1-5 | many | . | TRBV27 | CASSPYLGGLNQPQHF | TGTGCCAGCAGTCCATACCTCGGAGGACTAAATCAGCCCCAGCATTTT
TRBJ2-2 | many | TRBD2 | TRBV29-1 | CSVTRTSGVNTGELFF | TGCAGCGTCACACGGACTAGCGGAGTCAACACCGGGGAGCTGTTTTTT
TRBJ2-7 | many | . | TRBV20-1 | CSAREGRGYEQYF | TGCAGTGCTAGAGAGGGGCGCGGCTACGAGCAGTACTTC
TRBJ2-5 | many | TRBD2 | TRBV6-1 | CASTVLAGVETQYF | TGTGCCAGCACCGTCCTAGCGGGAGTCGAGACCCAGTACTTC
TRBJ2-3 | many | TRBD2 | TRBV5-5 | CASSFLLQRGRTDTQYF | TGTGCCAGCAGTTTTCTCCTTCAGCGGGGCCGCACAGATACGCAGTATTTT
TRBJ2-2 | . | . | TRBV27 | CASNPWSGGAEGELFF | TGTGCCAGCAACCCATGGTCAGGGGGGGCAGAAGGGGAGCTGTTTTTT
TRBJ2-7 | . | TRBD1 | TRBV4-2 | CASSQTQGTVLTYEQYF | TGTGCCAGCAGCCAAACCCAAGGGACAGTGCTTACCTACGAGCAGTACTTC
TRBJ2-5 | . | . | TRBV6-2/TRBV6-3 | CASSYSILTSKEETQYF | TGTGCCAGCAGTTACTCGATTTTAACTAGCAAAGAAGAGACCCAGTACTTC
TRBJ1-2 | few | . | TRBV20-1 | CSARDQRVLGYGYTF | TGCAGTGCTAGAGATCAAAGGGTCTTAGGCTATGGCTACACCTTC
TRBJ1-1 | many | . | TRBV15 | CATSRGRTANTEAFF | TGTGCCACCAGCAGAGGAAGGACAGCGAACACTGAAGCTTTCTTT
TRBJ2-5 | many | TRBD2 | TRBV2 | CASRRTSGSSWETQYF | TGTGCCAGCAGACGGACTAGCGGGAGTTCGTGGGAGACCCAGTACTTC